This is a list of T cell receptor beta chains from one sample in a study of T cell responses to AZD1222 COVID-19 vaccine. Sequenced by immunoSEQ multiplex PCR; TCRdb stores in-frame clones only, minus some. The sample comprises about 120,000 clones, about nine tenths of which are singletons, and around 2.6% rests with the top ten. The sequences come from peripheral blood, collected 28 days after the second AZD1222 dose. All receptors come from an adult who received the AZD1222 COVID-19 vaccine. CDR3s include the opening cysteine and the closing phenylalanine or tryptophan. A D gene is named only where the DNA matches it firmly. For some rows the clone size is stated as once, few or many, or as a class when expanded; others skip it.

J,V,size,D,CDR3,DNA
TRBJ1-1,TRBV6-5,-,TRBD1,CASRGTGLRTEAFF,TGTGCCAGCAGGGGGACAGGCTTGCGAACTGAAGCTTTCTTT
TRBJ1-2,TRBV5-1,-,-,CASSKTQGVGNYGYTF,TGCGCCAGCAGCAAAACCCAAGGGGTGGGAAACTATGGCTACACCTTC
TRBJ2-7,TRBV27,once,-,CASKVGRGISYEQYF,TGTGCCAGCAAGGTCGGGCGGGGAATATCCTACGAGCAGTACTTC
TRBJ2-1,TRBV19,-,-,CASSMGRARGLNEQFF,TGTGCCAGTAGTATGGGTCGGGCGCGGGGCCTCAATGAGCAGTTCTTC
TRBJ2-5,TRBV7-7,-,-,CASSRDFQETQYF,TGTGCTAGCAGCAGGGATTTCCAAGAGACCCAGTACTTC
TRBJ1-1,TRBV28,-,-,CASIESQSIAEAFF,TGTGCCAGCATAGAGTCCCAATCTATCGCCGAAGCTTTCTTT
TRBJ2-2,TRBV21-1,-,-,CARPIHLTGELFF,TGTGCCAGACCAATACACTTGACCGGGGAGCTGTTTTTT
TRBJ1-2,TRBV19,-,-,CASSSTGDYGYTF,TGTGCCAGTAGTTCGACAGGAGACTATGGCTACACCTTC
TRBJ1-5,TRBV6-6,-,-,CASSHDRSNQPQHF,TGTGCCAGCAGTCATGACAGAAGCAATCAGCCCCAGCATTTT
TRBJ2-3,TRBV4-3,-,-,CASSQDQGTDTQYF,TGCGCCAGCAGCCAAGATCAAGGAACAGATACGCAGTATTTT
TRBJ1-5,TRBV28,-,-,CASSVGWAGGNQPQHF,TGTGCCAGCAGTGTCGGCTGGGCAGGAGGCAATCAGCCCCAGCATTTT
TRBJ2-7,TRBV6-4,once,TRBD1,CASSDPANRGAEQYF,TGTGCCAGCAGTGACCCAGCTAACAGGGGCGCCGAGCAGTACTTC
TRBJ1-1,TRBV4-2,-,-,CASSQKDWAGSSEAFF,TGTGCCAGCAGCCAAAAGGATTGGGCAGGTAGCTCTGAAGCTTTCTTT
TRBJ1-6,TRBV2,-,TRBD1,CASRVRTGDNSPLHF,TGTGCCAGCAGGGTTCGGACAGGCGATAATTCACCCCTCCACTTT
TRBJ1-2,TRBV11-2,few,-,CASSPGLGYGYTF,TGTGCCAGCAGCCCCGGACTCGGCTATGGCTACACCTTC
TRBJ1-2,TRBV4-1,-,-,CASSQPNGTLAPKIYGYTF,TGCGCCAGCAGCCAACCGAACGGGACCCTTGCCCCGAAAATCTATGGCTACACCTTC
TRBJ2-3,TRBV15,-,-,CATELGGFTDTQYF,TGTGCCACCGAACTGGGAGGTTTCACAGATACGCAGTATTTT
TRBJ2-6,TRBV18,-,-,CASSPAGSGANVLTF,TGTGCCAGCTCACCTGCAGGGTCCGGGGCCAACGTCCTGACTTTC
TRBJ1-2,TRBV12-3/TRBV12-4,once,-,CASSFDRNYGYTF,TGTGCCAGCAGTTTCGACAGGAACTATGGCTACACCTTC
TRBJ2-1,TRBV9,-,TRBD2,CASSSDSGGPYNEQFF,TGTGCCAGCAGCTCAGATAGCGGGGGACCCTACAATGAGCAGTTCTTC
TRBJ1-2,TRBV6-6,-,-,CASSLRTGRHTNYGYTF,TGTGCCAGCAGTCTTAGGACCGGTCGGCATACTAACTATGGCTACACCTTC
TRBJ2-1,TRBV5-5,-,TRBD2,CASSAPSGGAWEQFF,TGTGCCAGCAGCGCCCCTAGCGGGGGGGCCTGGGAGCAGTTCTTC
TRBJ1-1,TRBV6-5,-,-,CASSFALVEAFF,TGTGCCAGCAGTTTTGCCCTTGTCGAAGCTTTCTTT
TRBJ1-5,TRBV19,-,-,CASSIQRGNQPQHF,TGTGCCAGTAGTATTCAGAGGGGCAATCAGCCCCAGCATTTT
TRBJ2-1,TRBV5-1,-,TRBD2,CASHPSGGGQFF,TGCGCCAGCCACCCTAGCGGGGGTGGGCAGTTCTTC
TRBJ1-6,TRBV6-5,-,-,CASSYSPRASTSPLHF,TGTGCCAGCAGTTACTCCCCCCGGGCCTCTACTTCACCCCTCCACTTT
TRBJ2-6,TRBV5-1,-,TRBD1,CASSLGRGQLSGANVLTF,TGCGCCAGCAGCTTGGGTCGGGGACAGCTCTCTGGGGCCAACGTCCTGACTTTC
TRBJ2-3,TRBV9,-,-,CASSVGGVGTDTQYF,TGTGCCAGCAGCGTAGGCGGTGTGGGGACAGATACGCAGTATTTT
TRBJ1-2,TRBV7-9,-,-,CASSLPVSSYGYTF,TGTGCCAGCAGCTTACCAGTTTCAAGCTATGGCTACACCTTC
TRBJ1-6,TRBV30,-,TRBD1,CAWSTPGQSISPLHF,TGTGCCTGGAGTACGCCGGGACAGAGTATTTCACCCCTCCACTTT
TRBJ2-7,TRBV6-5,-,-,CASKKYGSYEQYF,TGTGCCAGCAAGAAGTATGGCTCCTACGAGCAGTACTTC
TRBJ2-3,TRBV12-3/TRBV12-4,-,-,CASSRGDTQYF,TGTGCCAGCAGCCGAGGGGATACGCAGTATTTT
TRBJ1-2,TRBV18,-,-,CASSPDWANYGYTF,TGTGCCAGCTCACCAGATTGGGCAAACTATGGCTACACCTTC
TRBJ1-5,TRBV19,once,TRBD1,CASMTGGRYQPQHF,TGTGCCAGTATGACAGGGGGCAGATATCAGCCCCAGCATTTT
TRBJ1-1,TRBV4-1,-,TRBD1,CASRPTGLLTEAFF,TGCGCCAGCAGGCCGACAGGGCTTTTAACTGAAGCTTTCTTT
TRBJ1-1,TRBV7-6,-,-,CASSLKTFDTEAFF,TGTGCCAGCAGCTTAAAGACATTCGACACTGAAGCTTTCTTT
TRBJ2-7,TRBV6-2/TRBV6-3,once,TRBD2,CASSSGRGGTYEQYF,TGTGCCAGCAGTTCCGGGAGGGGCGGAACCTACGAGCAGTACTTC
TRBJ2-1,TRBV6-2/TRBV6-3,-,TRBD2,CASSSLAALNEQFF,TGTGCCAGCAGTTCCCTAGCGGCCTTGAATGAGCAGTTCTTC
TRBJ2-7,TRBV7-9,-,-,CASSSVLQGEQYF,TGTGCCAGCAGCTCCGTCCTACAGGGTGAGCAGTACTTC
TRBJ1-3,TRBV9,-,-,CASKGRGGNTIYF,TGTGCCAGCAAGGGGAGAGGTGGAAACACCATATATTTT
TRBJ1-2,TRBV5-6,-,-,CASSPGVYPTIYGYTF,TGTGCCAGCAGCCCTGGAGTGTATCCCACTATCTATGGCTACACCTTC
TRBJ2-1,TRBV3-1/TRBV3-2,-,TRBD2,CASSRGLAARVEQFF,TGTGCCAGCAGCCGAGGACTAGCGGCGAGGGTTGAGCAGTTCTTC
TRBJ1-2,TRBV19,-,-,CASSTQVAYGYTF,TGTGCCAGTAGTACCCAGGTTGCCTATGGCTACACCTTC
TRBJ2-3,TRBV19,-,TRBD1,CASSQGTVGTDTQYF,TGTGCCAGTAGTCAGGGGACAGTTGGCACAGATACGCAGTATTTT
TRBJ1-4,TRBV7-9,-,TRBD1,CASSPGQGPEKLFF,TGTGCCAGCAGCCCGGGACAGGGTCCTGAAAAACTGTTTTTT
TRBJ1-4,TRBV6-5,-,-,CASGRAGDEKLFF,TGTGCCAGCGGTAGGGCAGGGGATGAAAAACTGTTTTTT
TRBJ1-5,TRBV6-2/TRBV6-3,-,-,CASSYSGAAQHF,TGTGCCAGCAGTTATAGCGGCGCAGCCCAGCATTTT
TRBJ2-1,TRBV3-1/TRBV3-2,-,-,CASTPHDSYNEQFF,TGTGCCAGCACCCCACATGACAGCTACAATGAGCAGTTCTTC
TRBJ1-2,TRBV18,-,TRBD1,CAGSPRTGGNNYGYTF,TGTGCCGGCTCACCACGGACAGGGGGCAATAACTATGGCTACACCTTC
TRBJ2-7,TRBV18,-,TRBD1,CASSPRTGVYEQYF,TGTGCCAGCTCACCTCGGACAGGGGTTTACGAGCAGTACTTC
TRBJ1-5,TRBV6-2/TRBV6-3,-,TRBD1,CASSTGQGFQPQHF,TGTGCCAGCAGTACGGGACAGGGTTTCCAGCCCCAGCATTTT
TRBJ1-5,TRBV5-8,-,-,CASSLGAGGPQHF,TGTGCCAGCAGCTTGGGGGCGGGTGGGCCCCAGCATTTT
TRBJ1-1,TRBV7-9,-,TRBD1,CASSARQGITEAFF,TGTGCCAGCAGCGCCCGACAGGGGATCACTGAAGCTTTCTTT